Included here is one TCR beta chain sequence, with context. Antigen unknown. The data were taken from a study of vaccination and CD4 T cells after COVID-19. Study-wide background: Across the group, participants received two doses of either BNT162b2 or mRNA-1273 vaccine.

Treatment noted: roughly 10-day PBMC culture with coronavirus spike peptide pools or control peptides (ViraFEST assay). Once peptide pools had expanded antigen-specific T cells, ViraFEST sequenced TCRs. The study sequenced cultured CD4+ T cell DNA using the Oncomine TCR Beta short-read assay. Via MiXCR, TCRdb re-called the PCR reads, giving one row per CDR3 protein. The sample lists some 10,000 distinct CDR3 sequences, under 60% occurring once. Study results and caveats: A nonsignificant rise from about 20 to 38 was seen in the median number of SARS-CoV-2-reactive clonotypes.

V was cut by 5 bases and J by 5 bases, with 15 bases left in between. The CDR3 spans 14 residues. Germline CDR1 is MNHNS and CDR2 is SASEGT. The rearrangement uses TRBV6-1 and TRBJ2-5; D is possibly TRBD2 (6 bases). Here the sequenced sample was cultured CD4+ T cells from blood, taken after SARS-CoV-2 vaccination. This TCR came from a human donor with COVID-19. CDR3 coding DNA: TGTGCCAGCAGTCACCTCCTGGGGAGGGAGACCCAGTACTTC. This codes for CASSHLLGRETQYF.